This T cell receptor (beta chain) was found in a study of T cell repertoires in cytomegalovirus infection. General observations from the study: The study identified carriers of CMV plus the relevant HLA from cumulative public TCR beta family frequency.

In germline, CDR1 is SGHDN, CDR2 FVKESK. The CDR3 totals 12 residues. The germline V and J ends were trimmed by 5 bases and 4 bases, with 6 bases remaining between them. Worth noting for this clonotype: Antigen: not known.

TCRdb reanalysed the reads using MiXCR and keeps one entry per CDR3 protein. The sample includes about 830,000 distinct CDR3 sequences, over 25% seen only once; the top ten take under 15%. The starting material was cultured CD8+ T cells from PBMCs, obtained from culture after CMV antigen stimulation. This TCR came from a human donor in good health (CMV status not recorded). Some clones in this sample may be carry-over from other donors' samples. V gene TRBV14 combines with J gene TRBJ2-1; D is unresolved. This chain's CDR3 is CASSVQYNEQFF. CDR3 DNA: TGTGCCAGCAGCGTACAATACAATGAGCAGTTCTTC.